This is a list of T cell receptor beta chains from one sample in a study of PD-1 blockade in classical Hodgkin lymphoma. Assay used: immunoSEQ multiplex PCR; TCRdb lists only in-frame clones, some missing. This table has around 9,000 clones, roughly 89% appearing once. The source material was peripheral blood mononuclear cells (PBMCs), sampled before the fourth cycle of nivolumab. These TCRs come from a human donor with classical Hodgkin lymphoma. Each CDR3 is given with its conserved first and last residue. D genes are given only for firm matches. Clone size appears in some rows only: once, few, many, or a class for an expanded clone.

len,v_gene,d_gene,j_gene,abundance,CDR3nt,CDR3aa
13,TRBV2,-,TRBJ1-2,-,TGTGCCAGCCAGGGGATTTTTCGTGGTGGCTACACCTTC,CASQGIFRGGYTF
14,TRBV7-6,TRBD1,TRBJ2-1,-,TGTGCCAGCAGCGACAGGGACTCCTACAATGAGCAGTTCTTC,CASSDRDSYNEQFF
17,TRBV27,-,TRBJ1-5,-,TGTGCCAGCAGTTTATGGGGGGAGGGCAGGGCGAGTCAGCCCCAGCATTTT,CASSLWGEGRASQPQHF
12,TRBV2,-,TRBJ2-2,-,TGTGCCAGCAGTCGGAACACCGGGGAGCTGTTTTTT,CASSRNTGELFF
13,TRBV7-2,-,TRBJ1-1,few,TGTGCCAGCGTCCGAGGGTTGAACACTGAAGCTTTCTTT,CASVRGLNTEAFF
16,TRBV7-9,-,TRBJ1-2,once,TGTGCCAGCAGCTTAGTGGGTATGGGGGCAGGCTATGGCTACACCTTC,CASSLVGMGAGYGYTF
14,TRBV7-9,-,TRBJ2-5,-,TGTGCCAGCAGCTTAGGGACAAACCAAGAGACCCAGTACTTC,CASSLGTNQETQYF
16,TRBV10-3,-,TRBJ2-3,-,TGTGCCATTTCTGTCCAGTGGGGGCGATACACAGATACGCAGTATTTT,CAISVQWGRYTDTQYF
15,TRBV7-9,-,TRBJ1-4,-,TGTGCCAGCAGCCCTCAAGGGGGGACATCGGGCAAACTGTTTTTT,CASSPQGGTSGKLFF
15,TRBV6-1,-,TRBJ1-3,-,TGTGCCAGCAGTAGTACAGGTAGCTCTGGAAACACCATATATTTT,CASSSTGSSGNTIYF
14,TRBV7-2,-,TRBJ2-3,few,TGTGCCAGCAGCATGCTTCGGAGCACAGATACGCAGTATTTT,CASSMLRSTDTQYF
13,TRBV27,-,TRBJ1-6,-,TGTGCCAGCAGCCCCAGACGGAATTCACCCCTCCACTTT,CASSPRRNSPLHF
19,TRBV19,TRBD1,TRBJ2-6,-,TGTGCCAGTAGTATAGATCGGGCGGGACAGGGGGAAAGGGCCAACGTCCTGACTTTC,CASSIDRAGQGERANVLTF
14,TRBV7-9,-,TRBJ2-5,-,TGTGCCAGCAACCCCGGGGGTCGACAAGAGACCCAGTACTTC,CASNPGGRQETQYF
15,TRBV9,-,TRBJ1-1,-,TGTGCCAGCAGCGTTACTCCAGGGACGAACACTGAAGCTTTCTTT,CASSVTPGTNTEAFF
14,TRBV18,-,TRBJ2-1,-,TGTGCCAGCTCGGATCGAGGGTCCTACAATGAGCAGTTCTTC,CASSDRGSYNEQFF
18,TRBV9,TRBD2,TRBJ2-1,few,TGTGCCAGCAGCGTGAGCGGGGGGGCATTAAGCTCCTACAATGAGCAGTTCTTC,CASSVSGGALSSYNEQFF
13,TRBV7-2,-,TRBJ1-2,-,TGTGCCAGCAGCTTACCCCCAGCCTATGGCTACACCTTC,CASSLPPAYGYTF
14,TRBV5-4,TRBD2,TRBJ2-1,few,TGTGCCAGCAGCAGCGGACCGGGAGGCAATGAGCAGTTCTTC,CASSSGPGGNEQFF
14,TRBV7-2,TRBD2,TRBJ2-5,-,TGTGCCAGCAGCGTAACGGGGGGGGCAGAGACCCAGTACTTC,CASSVTGGAETQYF
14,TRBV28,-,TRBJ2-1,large,TGTGCCAGCAGTTTATCGCGCAGAAGCGGTAAGCAGTTCTTC,CASSLSRRSGKQFF
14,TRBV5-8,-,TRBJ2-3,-,TGTGCCAGCAGCTTGGTGGCCCACACAGATACGCAGTATTTT,CASSLVAHTDTQYF
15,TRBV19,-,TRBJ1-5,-,TGTGCCAGTAGTGAATTGTGGGGCCGGGGGCAGCCCCAGCATTTT,CASSELWGRGQPQHF
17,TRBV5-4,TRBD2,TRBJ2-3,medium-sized,TGTGCCAGCAGCTTGAGGCTAGCGGGGGGCCCCACAGATACGCAGTATTTT,CASSLRLAGGPTDTQYF
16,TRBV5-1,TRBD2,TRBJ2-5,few,TGCGCCAGCAGCTTGGAGGGACTAGGGTACCAAGAGACCCAGTACTTC,CASSLEGLGYQETQYF
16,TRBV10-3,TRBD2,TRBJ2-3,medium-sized,TGTGCCATCAGAAGCCCTAGCGGGGGGCAAAAAGATACGCAGTATTTT,CAIRSPSGGQKDTQYF
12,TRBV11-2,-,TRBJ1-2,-,TGTGCCAGCAGCCAAAGACAGGATGGCTACACCTTC,CASSQRQDGYTF
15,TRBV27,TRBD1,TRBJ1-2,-,TGTGCCAGCAGCGGGGACAGCCGCACCCCCTATGGCTACACCTTC,CASSGDSRTPYGYTF
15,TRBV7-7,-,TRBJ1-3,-,TGTGCCAGCAGCCCGACAGGAGCGGTTGGAAACACCATATATTTT,CASSPTGAVGNTIYF
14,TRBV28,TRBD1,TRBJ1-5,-,TGTGCCAGCGAGGGGGACAGGGAAATTCAGCCCCAGCATTTT,CASEGDREIQPQHF
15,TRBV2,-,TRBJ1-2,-,TGTGCCAGCAGGGGTTTGACAGGCCCTAACTATGGCTACACCTTC,CASRGLTGPNYGYTF
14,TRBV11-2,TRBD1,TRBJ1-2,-,TGTGCCAGCAGCTTACCGGGACAGTTCTATGGCTACACCTTC,CASSLPGQFYGYTF
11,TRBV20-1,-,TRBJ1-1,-,TGCAGTGCTAGCCGGAACACTGAAGCTTTCTTT,CSASRNTEAFF
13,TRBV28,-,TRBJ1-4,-,TGTGCCAGCGGATATCCGGGAGATGAAAAACTGTTTTTT,CASGYPGDEKLFF
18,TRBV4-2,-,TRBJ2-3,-,TGTGCCAGCAGCCAAGGGCCCGAAGCACGGGGAAACACAGATACGCAGTATTTT,CASSQGPEARGNTDTQYF
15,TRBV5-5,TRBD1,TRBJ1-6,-,TGTGCCAGCAGCCCCCAGGACAGGTCTAATTCACCCCTCCACTTT,CASSPQDRSNSPLHF
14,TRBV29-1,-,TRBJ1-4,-,TGCAGCGTCGCGCCGAACGGAGTGGGGGAAAAACTGTTTTTT,CSVAPNGVGEKLFF
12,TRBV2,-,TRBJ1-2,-,TGTGCCAGCGAGAGGGGCCACTATGGCTACACCTTC,CASERGHYGYTF
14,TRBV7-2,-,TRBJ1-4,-,TGTGCCAGCAGCCCAGGGAGAACTAATGAAAAACTGTTTTTT,CASSPGRTNEKLFF
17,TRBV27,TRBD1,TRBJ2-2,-,TGTGCCAGCAGCTACGCTCCGGGACAGTTAGTCACCGGGGAGCTGTTTTTT,CASSYAPGQLVTGELFF
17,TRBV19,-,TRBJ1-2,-,TGTGCCAGTACCTCACCAACGGATTCTCAGGGAATTCGTGGCTACACCTTC,CASTSPTDSQGIRGYTF
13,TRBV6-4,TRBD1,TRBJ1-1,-,TGTGCCAGCAGGGGACAGTTGAACACTGAAGCTTTCTTT,CASRGQLNTEAFF
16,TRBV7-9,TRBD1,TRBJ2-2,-,TGTGCCAGCAGCGCCTCCGGGACAGGGAACACCGGGGAGCTGTTTTTT,CASSASGTGNTGELFF
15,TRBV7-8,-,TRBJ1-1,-,TGTGCCAGCAGCCCCCTACAGATAACCAAGCCAGAAGCTTTCTTT,CASSPLQITKPEAFF
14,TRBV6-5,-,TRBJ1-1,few,TGTGCCAGCTCTGGTAGGGCAATGAACACTGAAGCTTTCTTT,CASSGRAMNTEAFF
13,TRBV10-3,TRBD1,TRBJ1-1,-,TGTGCCCAACAGACAGGGGAGAACACTGAAGCTTTCTTT,CAQQTGENTEAFF
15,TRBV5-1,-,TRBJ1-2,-,TGCGCCAGCAGCTTCCCTGGGGGAGCACCGGGTGGCTACACCTTC,CASSFPGGAPGGYTF
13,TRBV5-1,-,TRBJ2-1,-,TGCGCCAGCAGTTGGGACGCCTTCGATGAGCAGTTCTTC,CASSWDAFDEQFF
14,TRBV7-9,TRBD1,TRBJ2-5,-,TGTGCCAGCAGCTTAAACCAGGGGGAAGAGACCCAGTACTTC,CASSLNQGEETQYF
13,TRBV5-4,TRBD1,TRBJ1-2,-,TGTGCCAGCAGCTTCGACAGGGTCGGGGGCTACACCTTC,CASSFDRVGGYTF
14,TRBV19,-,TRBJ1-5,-,TGTGCCAGTAGTAGGGGGCAGGGATATCAGCCCCAGCATTTT,CASSRGQGYQPQHF
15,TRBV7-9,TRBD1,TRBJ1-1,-,TGTGCCAGCAGCTTAGGGACAGGCATGAACACTGAAGCTTTCTTT,CASSLGTGMNTEAFF
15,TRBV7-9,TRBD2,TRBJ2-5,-,TGTGCCAGCAGCTTTACCGGGACTAGCAAAGAGACCCAGTACTTC,CASSFTGTSKETQYF
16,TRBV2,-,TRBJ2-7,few,TGTGCCAGCAGTGTAACACCCGGGATAGCTACCTACGAGCAGTACTTC,CASSVTPGIATYEQYF